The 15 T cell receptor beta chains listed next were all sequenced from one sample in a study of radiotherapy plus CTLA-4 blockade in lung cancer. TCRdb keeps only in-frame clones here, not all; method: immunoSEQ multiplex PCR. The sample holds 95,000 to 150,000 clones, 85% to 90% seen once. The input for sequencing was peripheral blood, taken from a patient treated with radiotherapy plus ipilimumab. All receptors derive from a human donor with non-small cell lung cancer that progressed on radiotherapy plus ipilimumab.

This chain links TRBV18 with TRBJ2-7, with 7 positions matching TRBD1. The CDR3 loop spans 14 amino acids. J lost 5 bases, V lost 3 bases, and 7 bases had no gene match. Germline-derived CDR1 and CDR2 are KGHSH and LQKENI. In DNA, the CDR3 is TGTGCCAGCTCACCCACTCAGGGGGTCAACGAGCAGTACTTC. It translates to CASSPTQGVNEQYF.

The chain's CDR3 is CASSEAIQPYF. CDR3 sequence (DNA): TGTGCCAGCAGTGAAGCCATACAACCCTATTTT. The rearrangement uses TRBV2 and TRBJ2-3; D is undetermined. CDR3 length: 11 amino acids. Trimming removed 0 bases from V and 15 bases from J, with 10 bases in between. From germline, CDR1 is SNHLY and CDR2 FYNNEI.

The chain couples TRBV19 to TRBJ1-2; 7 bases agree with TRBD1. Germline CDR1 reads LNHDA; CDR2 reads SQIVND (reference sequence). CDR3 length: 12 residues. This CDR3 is CAGFRQGGGYTF. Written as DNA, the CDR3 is TGTGCGGGCTTTAGACAGGGCGGCGGCTACACCTTC.

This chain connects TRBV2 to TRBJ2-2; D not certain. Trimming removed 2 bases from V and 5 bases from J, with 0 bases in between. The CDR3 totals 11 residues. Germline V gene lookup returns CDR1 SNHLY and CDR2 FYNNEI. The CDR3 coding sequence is TGTGCCAGCAGTGAAACCGGGGAGCTGTTTTTT. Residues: CASSETGELFF.

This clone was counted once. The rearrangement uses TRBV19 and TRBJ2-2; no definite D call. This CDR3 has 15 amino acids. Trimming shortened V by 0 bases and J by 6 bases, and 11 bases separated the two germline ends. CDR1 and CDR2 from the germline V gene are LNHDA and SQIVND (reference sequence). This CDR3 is CASSIEASAAGELFF. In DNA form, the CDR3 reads TGTGCCAGTAGTATAGAGGCGTCGGCGGCCGGGGAGCTGTTTTTT.

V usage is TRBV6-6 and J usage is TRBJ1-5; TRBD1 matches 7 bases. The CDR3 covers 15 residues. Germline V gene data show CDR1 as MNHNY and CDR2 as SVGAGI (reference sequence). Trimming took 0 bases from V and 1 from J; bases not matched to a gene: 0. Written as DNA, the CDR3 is TGTGCCAGCAGTTACTCGACAGGGAGCAATCAGCCCCAGCATTTT. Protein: CASSYSTGSNQPQHF.

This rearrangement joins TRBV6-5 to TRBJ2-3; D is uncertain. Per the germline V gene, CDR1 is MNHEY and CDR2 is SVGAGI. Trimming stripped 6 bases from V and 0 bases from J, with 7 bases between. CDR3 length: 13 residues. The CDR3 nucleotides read TGTGCCAGCAGGCAATACAGCACAGATACGCAGTATTTT. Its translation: CASRQYSTDTQYF.

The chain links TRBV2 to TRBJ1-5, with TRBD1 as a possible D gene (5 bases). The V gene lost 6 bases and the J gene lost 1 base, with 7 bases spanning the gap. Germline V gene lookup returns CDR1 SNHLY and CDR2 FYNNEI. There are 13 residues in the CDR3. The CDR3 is CASRGDSNQPQHF. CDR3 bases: TGTGCCAGCAGAGGGGACAGCAATCAGCCCCAGCATTTT.

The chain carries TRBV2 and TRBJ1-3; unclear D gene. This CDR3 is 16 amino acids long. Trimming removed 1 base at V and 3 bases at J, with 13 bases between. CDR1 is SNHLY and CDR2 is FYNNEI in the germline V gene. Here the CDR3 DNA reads TGTGCCAGCAGTGAAGAGACATACCGTTATGGAAACACCATATATTTT. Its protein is CASSEETYRYGNTIYF.

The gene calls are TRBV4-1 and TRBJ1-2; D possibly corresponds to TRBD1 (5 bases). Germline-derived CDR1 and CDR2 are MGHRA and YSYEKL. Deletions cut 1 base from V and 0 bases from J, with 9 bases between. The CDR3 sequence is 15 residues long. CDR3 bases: TGCGCCAGCAGCCAAGTGGACACCGCTAACTATGGCTACACCTTC. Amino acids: CASSQVDTANYGYTF.

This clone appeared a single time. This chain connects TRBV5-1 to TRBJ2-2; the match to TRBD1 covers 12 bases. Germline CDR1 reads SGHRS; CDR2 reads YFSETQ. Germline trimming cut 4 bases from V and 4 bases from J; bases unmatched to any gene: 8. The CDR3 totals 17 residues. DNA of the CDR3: TGCGCCAGCAGCGGGACAGGGGGCGTAATAGGCACCGGGGAGCTGTTTTTT. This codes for CASSGTGGVIGTGELFF.

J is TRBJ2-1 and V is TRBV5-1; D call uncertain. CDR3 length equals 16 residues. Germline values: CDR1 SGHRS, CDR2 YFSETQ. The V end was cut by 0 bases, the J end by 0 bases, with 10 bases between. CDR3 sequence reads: CASSLEAASSYNEQFF. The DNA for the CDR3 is TGCGCCAGCAGCTTGGAGGCGGCGAGCTCCTACAATGAGCAGTTCTTC.

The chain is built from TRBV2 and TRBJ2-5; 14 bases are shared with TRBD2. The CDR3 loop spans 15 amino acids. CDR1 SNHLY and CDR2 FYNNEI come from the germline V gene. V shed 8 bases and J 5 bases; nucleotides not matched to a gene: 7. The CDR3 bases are TGTGCCAGCCTCTGGGGACTAGCGGGAGCCGAGACCCAGTACTTC. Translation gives CASLWGLAGAETQYF.

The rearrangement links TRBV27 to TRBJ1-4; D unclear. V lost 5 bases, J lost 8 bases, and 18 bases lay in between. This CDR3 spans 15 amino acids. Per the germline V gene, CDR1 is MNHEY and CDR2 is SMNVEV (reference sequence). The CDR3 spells CASSPHGSDYEKLFF. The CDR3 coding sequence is TGTGCCAGCAGTCCTCATGGGAGCGACTACGAAAAACTGTTTTTT.

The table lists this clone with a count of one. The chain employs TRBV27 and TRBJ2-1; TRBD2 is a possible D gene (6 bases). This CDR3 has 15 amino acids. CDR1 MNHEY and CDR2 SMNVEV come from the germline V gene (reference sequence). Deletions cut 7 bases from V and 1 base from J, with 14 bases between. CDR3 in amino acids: CASKYLARSYNEQFF. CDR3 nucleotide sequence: TGTGCCAGCAAGTATCTAGCGAGGTCCTACAATGAGCAGTTCTTC.